The 5 T cell receptor beta chains in this list originate from one sample, sequenced in a study of OX40 agonist ivuxolimab in advanced cancers. Some clones are missing from TCRdb's copy, which holds only in-frame ones; the method was immunoSEQ multiplex PCR. The table shows about 58,000 clones, with 83% occurring only once. The sequencing here drew on CD4+ or CD8+ T cells sorted from blood, taken in a trial of the OX40 agonist ivuxolimab. The receptors were gathered from an adult with an advanced solid tumor such as melanoma, head and neck, liver or kidney cancer.

The chain employs TRBV30 and TRBJ2-1; D may correspond to TRBD1 or TRBD2 (6 bases each). V lost 6 bases to trimming and J lost 9 bases, with 24 bases between them. The CDR3 loop spans 15 amino acids. Germline V CDR1 and CDR2: GTSNPN, SVGIG (reference sequence). DNA of the CDR3: TGTGCCTGCGCACCTCAGGGGAGGAGGACGGCTGAGCAGTTCTTC. Translated: CACAPQGRRTAEQFF.

The rearrangement joins TRBV7-6 to TRBJ2-5; 10 bases map to TRBD1. The CDR3 has 14 residues. Looked up from germline, CDR1 is SGHVS and CDR2 is FNYEAQ. The V segment lost 3 bases and the J segment 3 bases; nucleotides outside the gene matches: 1. The CDR3 sequence: CASSFGTGEETQYF. The CDR3 bases are TGTGCCAGCAGCTTTGGGACAGGGGAAGAGACCCAGTACTTC.

J is TRBJ1-6 and V is TRBV23-1, with D perhaps TRBD1 (5 bases). Being an ORF, TRBV23-1 has a function that is uncertain. The germline V and J ends were trimmed by 7 bases and 4 bases, with 17 bases remaining between them. This CDR3 region has 16 residues. CDR3 amino acids: CASTRGPDFYNSPLHF. The DNA for the CDR3 is TGCGCCAGCACCCGGGGCCCCGACTTTTATAATTCACCCCTCCACTTT.

This chain links TRBV11-2 with TRBJ1-1, with 11 bases matching TRBD1. Germline-derived CDR1 and CDR2 are SGHAT and FQNNGV. This CDR3 has 14 amino acids. The J segment lost 4 bases and the V segment lost 3 bases, leaving 1 base of the junction unmatched. The CDR3 region has the DNA TGTGCCAGCAGCTTTGGGACAGGGGGCACTGAAGCTTTCTTT. Its translation is CASSFGTGGTEAFF. Supplemented by reference TRBV11-2 and TRBJ1-1, the full variable domain reads EAGVAQSPRYKIIEKRQSVAFWCNPISGHATLYWYQQILGQGPKLLIQFQNNGVVDDSQLPKDRFSAERLKGVDSTLKIQPAKLEDSAVYLCASSFGTGGTEAFFGQGTRLTVV.

This chain joins TRBV28 and TRBJ1-5, with D perhaps matching TRBD1 (5 bases). The germline CDR1 and CDR2 sequences are MDHEN and SYDVKM. The V gene lost 7 bases and the J gene lost 5 bases, with 18 bases spanning the gap. The CDR3 contains 15 residues. Written as DNA, the CDR3 is TGTGCCAGCACCACGGACATCGAAACGTATCAGCCCCAGCATTTT. Its translation: CASTTDIETYQPQHF.